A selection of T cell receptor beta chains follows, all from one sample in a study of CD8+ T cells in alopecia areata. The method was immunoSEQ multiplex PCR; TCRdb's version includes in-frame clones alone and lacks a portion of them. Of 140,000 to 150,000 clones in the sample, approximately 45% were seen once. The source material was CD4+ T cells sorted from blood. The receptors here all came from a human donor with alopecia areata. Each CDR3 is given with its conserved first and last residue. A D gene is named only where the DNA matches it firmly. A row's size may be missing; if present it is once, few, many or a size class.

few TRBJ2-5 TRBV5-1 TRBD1 TGCGCCAGCGAGACAGGGGGCGAGTATGAGACCCAGTACTTC CASETGGEYETQYF
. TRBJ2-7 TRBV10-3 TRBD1 TGTGCCATCAGCAGGACAGGGTGGGACGAGCAGTACTTC CAISRTGWDEQYF
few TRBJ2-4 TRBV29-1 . TGCAGCGTGGTCGGGGCAGAAAACATTCAGTACTTC CSVVGAENIQYF
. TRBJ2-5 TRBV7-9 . TGTGCCAGCATTCCCCCGGGACTCAGACAAGAGACCCAGTACTTC CASIPPGLRQETQYF
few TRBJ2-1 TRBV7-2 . TGTGCCAGCAGCTTAGAGATCCAGGAGCAGTTCTTC CASSLEIQEQFF
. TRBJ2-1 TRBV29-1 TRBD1 TGCAGCGGGCGGGACAGGGGGTCCTACAATGAGCAGTTCTTC CSGRDRGSYNEQFF
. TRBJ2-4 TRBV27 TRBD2 TGTGCCAGCAGTTTAAGGGGACTAGCGGGAGGGCCTTACAACATTCAGTACTTC CASSLRGLAGGPYNIQYF
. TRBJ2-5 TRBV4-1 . TGCGCCAGCAGCCAAGAGGCAGACACAAGCATCCAAGAGACCCAGTACTTC CASSQEADTSIQETQYF
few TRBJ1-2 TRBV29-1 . TGCAGCTACGCGGGCGGCCCTAACTATGGCTACACCTTC CSYAGGPNYGYTF
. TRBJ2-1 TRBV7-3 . TGTGCCAGCGGATCCTACAATGAGCAGTTCTTC CASGSYNEQFF
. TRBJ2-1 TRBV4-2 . TGTGCCAGCAGCCCTCGAGGAGGGAGCTCCTACAATGAGCAGTTCTTC CASSPRGGSSYNEQFF
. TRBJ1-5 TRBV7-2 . TGTGCCAGCAGCTTAGGTGGTCAGCCCCAGCATTTT CASSLGGQPQHF
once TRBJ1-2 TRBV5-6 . TGTGCCAGCAGCTTTATACAGGGCGGCTACACCTTC CASSFIQGGYTF
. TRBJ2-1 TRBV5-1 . TGCGCCAGCAGCTCCACAGGGTCAAGGTCCTACAATGAGCAGTTCTTC CASSSTGSRSYNEQFF
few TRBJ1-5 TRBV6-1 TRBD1 TGTGCCAGCAGTGTTGGGACAGCGGGGGGCAATCAGCCCCAGCATTTT CASSVGTAGGNQPQHF
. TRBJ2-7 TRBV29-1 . TGCAGCGTTGAAGATCAGGGGGGGACCCCGGGAAACTACGAGCAGTACTTC CSVEDQGGTPGNYEQYF
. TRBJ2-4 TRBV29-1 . TGCAGCGTTGTGGGGGAGGGGGCGCGAGTCATTCAGTACTTC CSVVGEGARVIQYF
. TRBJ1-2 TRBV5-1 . TGCGCCAGCAGCTTGTACGGTTCGGAGTATGGCTACACCTTC CASSLYGSEYGYTF
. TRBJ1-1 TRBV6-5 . TGTGCCAGCAGGTCGGGTTCGGGCGCTGAAGCTTTCTTT CASRSGSGAEAFF
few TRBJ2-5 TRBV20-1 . TGCAGTGCTACTGGGGAGACCCAGTACTTC CSATGETQYF
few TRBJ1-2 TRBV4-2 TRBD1 TGTGCCAGCAGCCCGGCCGGGACAGGGGGCTCCATCTATGGCTACACCTTC CASSPAGTGGSIYGYTF
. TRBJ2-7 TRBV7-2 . TGTGCCAGCAGCTTAGCTAGGGTTCGCGAGCAGTACTTC CASSLARVREQYF
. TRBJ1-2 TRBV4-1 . TGCGCCAGCAGCCAAGAAGACGGGACCTATGGCTACACCTTC CASSQEDGTYGYTF
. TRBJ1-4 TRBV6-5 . TGTGCCAGCAGTTACCTAGGGGAAAAACTGTTTTTT CASSYLGEKLFF
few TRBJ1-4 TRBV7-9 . TGTGCCAGCAGCTGGTCAGCAACTAATGAAAAACTGTTTTTT CASSWSATNEKLFF
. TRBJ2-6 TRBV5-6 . TGTGCCAGCAGCTCCGGACCCTCTGGGGCCAACGTCCTGACTTTC CASSSGPSGANVLTF
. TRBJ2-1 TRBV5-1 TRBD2 TGCGCCAGCTGGGCGGGAGTTGTCAATGAGCAGTTCTTC CASWAGVVNEQFF
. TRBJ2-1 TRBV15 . TGTGCCACCAGCAGAGGGGAAAGAGGCGAGCAGTTCTTC CATSRGERGEQFF
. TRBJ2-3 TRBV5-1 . TGCGCCAGCAGGGAAGGTGATACGCAGTATTTT CASREGDTQYF
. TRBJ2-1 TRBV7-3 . TGTGCCAGCAGCTTAACGGTCGCCAGGGCGGGCACTGAGCAGTTCTTC CASSLTVARAGTEQFF
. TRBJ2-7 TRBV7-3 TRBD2 TGTGCCAGCAGCCTCAGACTAGCGGGTGTCAACGAGCAGTACTTC CASSLRLAGVNEQYF
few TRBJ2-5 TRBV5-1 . TGCGCCAGCAGCCGAAGTGCACTAGCCGGAGAGACCCAGTACTTC CASSRSALAGETQYF
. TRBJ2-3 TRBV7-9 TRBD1 TGTGCCAGCAGCCGAATCGGGGACAGGGGGCGGAAAGATACGCAGTATTTT CASSRIGDRGRKDTQYF
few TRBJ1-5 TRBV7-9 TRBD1 TGTGCCAGCAGCTATACAGGGGCAGGGCCAGAAGCTAGCAATCAGCCCCAGCATTTT CASSYTGAGPEASNQPQHF
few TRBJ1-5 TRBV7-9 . TGTGCCAGCAGCGGAACAGATCTTGGAAATCAGCCCCAGCATTTT CASSGTDLGNQPQHF
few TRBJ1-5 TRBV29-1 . TGCAGCGTTGTATTAACAGAATATAGCAATCAGCCCCAGCATTTT CSVVLTEYSNQPQHF
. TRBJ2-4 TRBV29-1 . TGCAGCGTTGAAGAAAATGCGGTTCAGTACTTC CSVEENAVQYF
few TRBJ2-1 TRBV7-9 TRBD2 TGTGCCAGCAGCCCAGTCGGGCTAGCGGTCTACAATGAGCAGTTCTTC CASSPVGLAVYNEQFF
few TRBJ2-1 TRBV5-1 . TGCGCCAGCAGCTTGGTGTCTAGAGGCGAGCAGTTCTTC CASSLVSRGEQFF
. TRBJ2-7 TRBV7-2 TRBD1 TGTGCCAGCAGCTATCGACAGGGGTCCTACGAGCAGTACTTC CASSYRQGSYEQYF
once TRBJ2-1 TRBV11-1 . TGTGCCAGCAGCTCGACCCTCAATGAGCAGTTCTTC CASSSTLNEQFF
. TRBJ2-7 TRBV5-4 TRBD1 TGTGCCAGCAGCTCCCTGACAGGGGTTGAGCAGTACTTC CASSSLTGVEQYF
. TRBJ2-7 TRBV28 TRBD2 TGTGCCAGCCTAGCGGGCTCTGCCTACGAGCAGTACTTC CASLAGSAYEQYF
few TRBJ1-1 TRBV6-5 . TGTGCCAGCACCCAGGGAGGGGGAGCTTTCTTT CASTQGGGAFF
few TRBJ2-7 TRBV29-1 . TGCAGCGCTATACCCAATTTGAGCTCCTACGAGCAGTACTTC CSAIPNLSSYEQYF
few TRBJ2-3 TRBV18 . TGTGCCAGCTCAGGGCTGCCAACAGATACGCAGTATTTT CASSGLPTDTQYF
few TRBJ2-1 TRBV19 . TGTGCCAGTAGGCGGCCTGAGACAGAGCAGTTCTTC CASRRPETEQFF
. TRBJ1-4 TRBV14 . TGTGCCAGCAGCCAAACGGCAGGAACTAATGAAAAACTGTTTTTT CASSQTAGTNEKLFF
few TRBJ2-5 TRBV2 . TGTGCCAGCAGTGAAGTGGAGACCCAGTACTTC CASSEVETQYF
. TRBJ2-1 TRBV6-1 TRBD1 TGTGCCAGCAGCCGGACAGGGGAGGGCTACAATGAGCAGTTCTTC CASSRTGEGYNEQFF
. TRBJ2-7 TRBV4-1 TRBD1 TGCGCCAGCAGCCAAGCCCCATTAGCACAGGGGAAAGCAACCTACGAGCAGTACTTC CASSQAPLAQGKATYEQYF
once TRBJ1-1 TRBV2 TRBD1 TGTGCCAGCAGTGACCAGGGGGCAACAGAAGCTTTCTTT CASSDQGATEAFF
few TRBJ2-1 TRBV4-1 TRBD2 TGCGCCAGCAGCCACAACGTCCCCGCCGGGCTAGCGGGAGGGGGGTCCTACAATGAGCAGTTCTTC CASSHNVPAGLAGGGSYNEQFF
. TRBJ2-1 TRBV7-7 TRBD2 TGTGCTAGCAGCGAGTCCGGGACTATACCAAGTGAGCAGTTCTTC CASSESGTIPSEQFF
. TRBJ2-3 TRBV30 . TGTGCCTGGAGTACAGGAAGCACGACGCAGTATTTT CAWSTGSTTQYF
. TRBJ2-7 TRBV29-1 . TGCAGCGTTGATGGGGCAGGGCCCTACGAGCAGTACTTC CSVDGAGPYEQYF
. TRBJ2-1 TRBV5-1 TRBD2 TGCGCCAGCAGCTTGGCTAGCGGGACGAGGAATGAGCAGTTCTTC CASSLASGTRNEQFF
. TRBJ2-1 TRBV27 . TGTGCCAGCAGTTCTCGAGGCAACTCCTACAATGAGCAGTTCTTC CASSSRGNSYNEQFF
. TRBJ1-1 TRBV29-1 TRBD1 TGCAGCGCCATTGGACAGGGGGGGACTGAAGCTTTCTTT CSAIGQGGTEAFF
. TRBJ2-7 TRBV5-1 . TGCGCCAGCAGCTTTAGGGGGGGCGATACCTCCTACGAGCAGTACTTC CASSFRGGDTSYEQYF